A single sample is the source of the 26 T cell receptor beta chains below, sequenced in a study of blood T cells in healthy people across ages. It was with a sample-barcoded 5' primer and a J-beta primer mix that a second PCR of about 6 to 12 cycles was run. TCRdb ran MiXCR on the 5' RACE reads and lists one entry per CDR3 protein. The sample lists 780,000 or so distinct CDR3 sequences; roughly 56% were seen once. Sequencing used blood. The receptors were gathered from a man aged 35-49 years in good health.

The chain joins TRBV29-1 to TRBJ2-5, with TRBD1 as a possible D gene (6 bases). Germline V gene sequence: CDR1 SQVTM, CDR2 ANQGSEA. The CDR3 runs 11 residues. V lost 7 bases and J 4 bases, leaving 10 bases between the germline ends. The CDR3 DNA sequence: TGCAGCGGGGGGCCGTCAGAGACCCAGTACTTC. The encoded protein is CSGGPSETQYF.

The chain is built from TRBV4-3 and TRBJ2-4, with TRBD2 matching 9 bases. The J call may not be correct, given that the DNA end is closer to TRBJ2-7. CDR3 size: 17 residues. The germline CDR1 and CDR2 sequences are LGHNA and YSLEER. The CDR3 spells CASSQDLASGNGYEQYF. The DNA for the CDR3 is TGCGCCAGCAGCCAAGATTTGGCTAGCGGGAATGGATACGAGCAGTACTTC.

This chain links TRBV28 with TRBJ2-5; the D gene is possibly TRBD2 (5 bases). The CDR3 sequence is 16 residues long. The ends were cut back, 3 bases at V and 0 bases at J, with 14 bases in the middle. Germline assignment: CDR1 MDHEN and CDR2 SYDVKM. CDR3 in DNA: TGTGCCAGCAGTTTCGGACGGGGAAGATACCAAGAGACCCAGTACTTC. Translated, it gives CASSFGRGRYQETQYF. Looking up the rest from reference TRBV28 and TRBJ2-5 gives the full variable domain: DVKVTQSSRYLVKRTGEKVFLECVQDMDHENMFWYRQDPGLGLRLIYFSYDVKMKEKGDIPEGYSVSREKKERFSLILESASTNQTSMYLCASSFGRGRYQETQYFGPGTRLLVL.

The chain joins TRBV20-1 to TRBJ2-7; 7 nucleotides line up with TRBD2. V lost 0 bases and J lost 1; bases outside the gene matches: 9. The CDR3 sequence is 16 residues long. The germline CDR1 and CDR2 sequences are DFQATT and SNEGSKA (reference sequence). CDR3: CSARDLASGLSYEQYF. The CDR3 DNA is TGCAGTGCTAGAGATCTGGCTAGCGGATTATCCTACGAGCAGTACTTC.

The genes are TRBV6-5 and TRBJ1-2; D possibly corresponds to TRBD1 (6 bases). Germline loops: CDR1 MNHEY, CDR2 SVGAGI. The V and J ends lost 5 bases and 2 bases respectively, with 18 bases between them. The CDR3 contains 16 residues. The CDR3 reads CASSPLFGGQNYGYTF. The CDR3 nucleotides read TGTGCCAGCAGTCCCCTCTTTGGGGGCCAAAACTATGGCTACACCTTC.

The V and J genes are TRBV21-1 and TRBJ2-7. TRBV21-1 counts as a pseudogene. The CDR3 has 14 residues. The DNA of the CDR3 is TGTGCCAGCAGCACAGGGAATGGCTCCTACGAGCAGTACTTC. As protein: CASSTGNGSYEQYF.

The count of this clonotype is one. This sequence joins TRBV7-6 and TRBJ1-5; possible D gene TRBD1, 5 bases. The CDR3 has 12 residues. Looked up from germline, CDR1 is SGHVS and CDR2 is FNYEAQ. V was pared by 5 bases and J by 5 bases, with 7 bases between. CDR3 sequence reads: CASSQQDQPQHF. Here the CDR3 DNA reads TGTGCCAGCAGCCAACAGGATCAGCCCCAGCATTTT.

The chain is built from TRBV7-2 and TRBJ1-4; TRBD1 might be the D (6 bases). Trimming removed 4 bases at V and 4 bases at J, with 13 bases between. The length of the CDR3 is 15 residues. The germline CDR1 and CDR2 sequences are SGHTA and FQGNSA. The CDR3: CASSYGGASNEKLFF. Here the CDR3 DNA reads TGTGCCAGCAGCTACGGGGGGGCTAGTAATGAAAAACTGTTTTTT.

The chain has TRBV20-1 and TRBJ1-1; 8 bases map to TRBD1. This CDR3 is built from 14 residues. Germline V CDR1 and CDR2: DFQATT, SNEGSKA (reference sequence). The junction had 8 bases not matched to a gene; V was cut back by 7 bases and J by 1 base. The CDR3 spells CSGSAGGKNTEAFF. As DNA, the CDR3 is TGCAGTGGGTCGGCAGGGGGCAAGAACACTGAAGCTTTCTTT.

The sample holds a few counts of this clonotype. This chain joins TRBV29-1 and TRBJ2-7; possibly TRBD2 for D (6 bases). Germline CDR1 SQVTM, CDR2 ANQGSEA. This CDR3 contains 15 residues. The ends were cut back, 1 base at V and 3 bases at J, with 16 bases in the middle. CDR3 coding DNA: TGCAGCGTTGAAGCGGTGGGCAGGGAGGACTACGAGCAGTACTTC. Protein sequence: CSVEAVGREDYEQYF.

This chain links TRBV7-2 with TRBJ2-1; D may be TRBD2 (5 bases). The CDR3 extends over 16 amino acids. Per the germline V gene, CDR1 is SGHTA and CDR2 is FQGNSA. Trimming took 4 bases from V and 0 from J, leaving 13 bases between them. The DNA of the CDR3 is TGTGCCAGCAGCTCCCGGACTGGGAACTCCTACAATGAGCAGTTCTTC. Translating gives CASSSRTGNSYNEQFF.

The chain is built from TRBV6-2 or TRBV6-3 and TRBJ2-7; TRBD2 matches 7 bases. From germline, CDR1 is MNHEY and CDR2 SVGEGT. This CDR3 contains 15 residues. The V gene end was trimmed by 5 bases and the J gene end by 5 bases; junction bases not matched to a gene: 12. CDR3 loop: CASSIRRAGRNEQYF. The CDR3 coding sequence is TGTGCCAGCAGTATCAGACGAGCGGGAAGGAACGAGCAGTACTTC.

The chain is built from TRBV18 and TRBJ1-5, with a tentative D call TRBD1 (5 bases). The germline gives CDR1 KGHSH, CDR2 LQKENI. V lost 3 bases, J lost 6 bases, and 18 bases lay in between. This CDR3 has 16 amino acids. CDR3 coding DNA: TGTGCCAGCTCACCCCCCGTGGCAGGAGGGGTTCAGCCCCAGCATTTT. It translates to CASSPPVAGGVQPQHF. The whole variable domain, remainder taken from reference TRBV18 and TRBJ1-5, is NAGVMQNPRHLVRRRGQEARLRCSPMKGHSHVYWYRQLPEEGLKFMVYLQKENIIDESGMPKERFSAEFPKEGPSILRIQQVVRGDSAAYFCASSPPVAGGVQPQHFGDGTRLSIL.

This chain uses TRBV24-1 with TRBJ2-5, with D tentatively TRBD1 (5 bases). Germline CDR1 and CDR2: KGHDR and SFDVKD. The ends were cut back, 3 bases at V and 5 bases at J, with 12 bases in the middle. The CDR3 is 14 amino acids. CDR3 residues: CATSDRRNRETQYF. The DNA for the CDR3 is TGTGCCACCAGTGATCGCAGAAACAGGGAGACCCAGTACTTC.

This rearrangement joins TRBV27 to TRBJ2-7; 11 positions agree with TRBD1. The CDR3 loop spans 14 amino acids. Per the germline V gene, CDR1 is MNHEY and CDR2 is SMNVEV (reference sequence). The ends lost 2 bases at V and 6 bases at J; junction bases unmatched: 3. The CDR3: CASSLGQGAFEQYF. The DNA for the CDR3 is TGTGCCAGCAGTTTAGGACAGGGGGCTTTCGAGCAGTACTTC.

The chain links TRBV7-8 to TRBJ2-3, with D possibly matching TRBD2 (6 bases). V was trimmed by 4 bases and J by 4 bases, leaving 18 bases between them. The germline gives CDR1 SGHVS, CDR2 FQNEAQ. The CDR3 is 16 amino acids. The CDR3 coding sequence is TGTGCCAGCAGCTACACTAGCTCCCATCCAGCAGATACGCAGTATTTT. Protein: CASSYTSSHPADTQYF.

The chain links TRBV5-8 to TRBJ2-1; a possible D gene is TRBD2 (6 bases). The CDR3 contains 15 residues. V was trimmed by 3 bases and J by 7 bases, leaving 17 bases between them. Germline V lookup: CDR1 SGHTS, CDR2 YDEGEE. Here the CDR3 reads CASSCGDFNRNEQFF. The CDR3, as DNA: TGTGCCAGCAGCTGTGGGGACTTCAATCGGAATGAGCAGTTCTTC.

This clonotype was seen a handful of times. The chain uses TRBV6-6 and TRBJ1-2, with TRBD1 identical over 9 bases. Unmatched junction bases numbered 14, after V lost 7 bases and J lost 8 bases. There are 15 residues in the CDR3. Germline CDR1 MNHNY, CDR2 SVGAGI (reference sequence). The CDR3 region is CASTTSLQGAGGYTF. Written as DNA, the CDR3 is TGTGCCAGCACCACGAGTCTACAGGGGGCGGGAGGCTACACCTTC.

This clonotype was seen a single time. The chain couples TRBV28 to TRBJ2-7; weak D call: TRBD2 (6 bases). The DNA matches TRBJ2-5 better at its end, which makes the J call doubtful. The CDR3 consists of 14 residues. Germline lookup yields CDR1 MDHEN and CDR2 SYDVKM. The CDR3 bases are TGTGCCAGCAGTTTCAGGAGGGCTCGAGAGACCCAGTACTTC. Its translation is CASSFRRARETQYF.

The CDR3 DNA reads as TGCAGTGCTAGAGAGATGGGGTACCAAGAGACCCAGTACTTC. Its protein product is CSAREMGYQETQYF. The genes are TRBV20-1 and TRBJ2-5, with D uncertain. Germline values: CDR1 DFQATT, CDR2 SNEGSKA (reference sequence). The CDR3 spans 14 residues. Trimming took off 0 bases at V and 0 bases at J, with 8 bases between the two ends.

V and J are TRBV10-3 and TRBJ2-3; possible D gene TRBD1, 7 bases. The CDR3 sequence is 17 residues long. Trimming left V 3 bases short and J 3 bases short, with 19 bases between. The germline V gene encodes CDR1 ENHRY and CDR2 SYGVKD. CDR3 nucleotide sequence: TGTGCCATCAGTGAACGGTGGAGGGACAGCCCTACAGATACGCAGTATTTT. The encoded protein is CAISERWRDSPTDTQYF.

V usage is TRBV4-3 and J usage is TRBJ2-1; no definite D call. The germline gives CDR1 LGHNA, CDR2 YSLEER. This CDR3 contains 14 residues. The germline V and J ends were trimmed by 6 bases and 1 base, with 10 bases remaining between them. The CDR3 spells CASRVLGSYNEQFF. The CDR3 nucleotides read TGCGCCAGCAGAGTCCTAGGATCCTACAATGAGCAGTTCTTC.

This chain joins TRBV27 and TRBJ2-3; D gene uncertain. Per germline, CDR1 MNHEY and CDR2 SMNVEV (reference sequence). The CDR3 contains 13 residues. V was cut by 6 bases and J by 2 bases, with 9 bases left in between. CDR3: CASSRPHTDTQYF. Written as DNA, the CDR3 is TGTGCCAGCAGCCGCCCACACACAGATACGCAGTATTTT.

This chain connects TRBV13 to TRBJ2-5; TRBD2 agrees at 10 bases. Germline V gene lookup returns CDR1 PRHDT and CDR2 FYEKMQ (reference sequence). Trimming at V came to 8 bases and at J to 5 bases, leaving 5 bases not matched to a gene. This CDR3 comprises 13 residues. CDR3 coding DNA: TGTGCCAGCCTCAGCGGGGGGGCTGAGACCCAGTACTTC. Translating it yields CASLSGGAETQYF.

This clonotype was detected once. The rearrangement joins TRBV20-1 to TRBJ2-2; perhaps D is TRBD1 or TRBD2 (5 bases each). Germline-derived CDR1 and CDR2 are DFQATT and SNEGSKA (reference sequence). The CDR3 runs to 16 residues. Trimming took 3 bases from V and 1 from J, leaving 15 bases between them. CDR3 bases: TGCAGTGCTAGCCCCCCGGGGACCATGAACACCGGGGAGCTGTTTTTT. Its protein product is CSASPPGTMNTGELFF.

Written as DNA, the CDR3 is TGCAGCGTCGTTGAAGAGCGGACAAGCACAGATACGCAGTATTTT. Amino acid sequence: CSVVEERTSTDTQYF. This chain joins TRBV29-1 and TRBJ2-3; D may correspond to TRBD1 or TRBD2 (5 bases each). Germline V CDR1 and CDR2: SQVTM, ANQGSEA. This CDR3 region has 15 residues. V lost 6 bases to trimming and J lost 0 bases, with 16 bases between them.